The clone carrying this TCR beta chain appeared a few times. The sample is drawn from a study of T-cell reconstitution after alpha-beta-depleted transplantation in children. This CDR3 contains 15 residues. CDR1 and CDR2 (germline): LGHNA, YNFKEQ. V lost 1 base and J 0 bases, leaving 10 bases between the germline ends. This sample's TCRbeta library carried unique molecular identifier barcodes. TCRdb itself ran the PCR reads through MiXCR, one entry per CDR3 protein. Among about 460,000 distinct CDR3 sequences, under 15% were seen once, and the ten largest hold about 5.4%. The sample was PBMCs from the stem cell graft donor, taken from the stem cell graft. The rearrangement joins TRBV4-2 to TRBJ2-7, with D possibly being TRBD1 or TRBD2 (5 bases each). The source of this sequence is a human donor who donated a stem cell graft to a child with combined immunodeficiency. The CDR3 here is CASSQVEGPSYEQYF. The CDR3 bases are TGTGCCAGCAGCCAAGTTGAGGGGCCCTCCTACGAGCAGTACTTC.